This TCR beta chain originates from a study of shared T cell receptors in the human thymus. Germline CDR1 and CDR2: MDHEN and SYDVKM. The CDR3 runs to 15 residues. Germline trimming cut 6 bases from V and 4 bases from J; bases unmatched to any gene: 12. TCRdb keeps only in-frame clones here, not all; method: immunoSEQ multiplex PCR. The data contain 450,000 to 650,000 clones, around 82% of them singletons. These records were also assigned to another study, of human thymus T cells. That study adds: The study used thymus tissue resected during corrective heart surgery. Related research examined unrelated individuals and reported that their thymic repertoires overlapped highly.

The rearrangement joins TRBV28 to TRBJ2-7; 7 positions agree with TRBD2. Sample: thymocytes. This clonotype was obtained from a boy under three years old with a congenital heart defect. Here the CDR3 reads CASRLQGAGSYEQYF. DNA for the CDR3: TGTGCCAGCAGGCTCCAGGGAGCGGGAAGTTACGAGCAGTACTTC.